This TCR beta chain was sequenced in a study of identical twins. Whole-study results and caveats: Researchers reported weaker excess twin sharing in beta out-of-frame sequences.

In regard to this clonotype: Its antigen remains unknown.

V was clipped by 10 bases and J by 2 bases, with 11 bases between them. Germline assignment: CDR1 SNHLY and CDR2 FYNNEI. This CDR3 region has 12 residues. TCRdb reprocessed the 5' RACE reads with MiXCR, giving one entry per CDR3 protein. The sample has about 190,000 distinct CDR3 sequences; about a sixth are singletons. These data also featured in a second study, about T cells expressing NK-cell markers.

The TCR comes from a woman under 30 in good health. Input material: CD8+ T cells sorted from blood. The chain recombines TRBV2 with TRBJ1-2; tentative D call: TRBD1 (5 bases). DNA for the CDR3: TGTGCCACCGGACAATCCAACTATGGCTACACCTTC. Residues: CATGQSNYGYTF.